The clone carrying this T cell receptor (beta chain) came up once. Its antigen is unidentified. This entry is derived from a study of cytomegalovirus exposure and HLA in healthy donors. Turning to the study itself: The use of the same platform for the 110 or so validation repertoires and the roughly 670 first-cohort repertoires was reported by a later analysis.

Study conclusions and caveats: TCR beta chains numbering more than 150 were designated cytomegalovirus-associated.

Method: immunoSEQ multiplex PCR; TCRdb's copy keeps in-frame clones and lacks some. The table has 260,000 or so clones, 88% seen once. The TCR was taken from a woman aged 18-35 years in good health and CMV-seronegative. The specimen was PBMCs.

This CDR3 reads CASSLVGNTGELFF. In DNA, the CDR3 is TGTGCCAGCAGCTTAGTCGGGAACACCGGGGAGCTGTTTTTT. This chain uses TRBV11-2 with TRBJ2-2; D unclear. CDR1 is SGHAT, CDR2 FQNNGV, per germline. V lost 1 base and J 1 base, leaving 4 bases between the germline ends. CDR3 length: 14 residues.